The clone carrying this T cell receptor (beta chain) was seen a handful of times. The sample originates from a study of blood T cells in healthy people across ages. Using a J-beta primer mix together with a sample-barcoded 5' primer, a second PCR was run for about 6 to 12 cycles. TCRdb processed the 5' RACE reads anew with MiXCR; each CDR3 protein has one entry. The sample carries just under 900,000 distinct CDR3 sequences, less than 35% recorded once. Germline lookup yields CDR1 MNHEY and CDR2 SMNVEV (reference sequence). V lost 5 bases and J lost 0, with 16 bases in between. The CDR3 is made up of 16 amino acids.

Sequencing was performed on blood. The chain couples TRBV27 to TRBJ1-1; a weak D match, TRBD1 (5 bases). This TCR derives from a woman older than 75 in good health. CDR3 sequence (DNA): TGTGCCAGCAGTCCGACGACAGTGAACATGAACACTGAAGCTTTCTTT. Translating gives CASSPTTVNMNTEAFF.